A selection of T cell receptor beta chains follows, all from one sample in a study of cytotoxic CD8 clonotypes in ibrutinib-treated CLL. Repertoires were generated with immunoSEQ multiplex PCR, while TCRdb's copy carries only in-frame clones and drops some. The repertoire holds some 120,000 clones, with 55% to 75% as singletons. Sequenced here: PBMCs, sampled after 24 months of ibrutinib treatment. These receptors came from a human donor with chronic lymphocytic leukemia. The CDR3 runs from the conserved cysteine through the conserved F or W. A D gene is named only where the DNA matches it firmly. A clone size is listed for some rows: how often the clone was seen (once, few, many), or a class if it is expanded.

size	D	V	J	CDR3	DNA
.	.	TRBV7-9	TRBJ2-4	CASSLISEEPGYF	TGTGCCAGCAGCTTAATATCAGAGGAACCGGGATACTTC
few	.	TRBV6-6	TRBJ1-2	CASSPPGASGYTF	TGTGCCAGCAGTCCCCCAGGGGCTTCGGGCTACACCTTC
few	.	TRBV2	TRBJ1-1	CASRSSRGYTEAFF	TGTGCCAGCAGGAGTTCGAGGGGGTACACTGAAGCTTTCTTT
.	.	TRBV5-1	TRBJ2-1	CASTGRNEQFF	TGCGCCAGCACAGGTCGCAATGAGCAGTTCTTC
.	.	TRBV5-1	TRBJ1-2	CASSLVEGYGYTF	TGCGCCAGCAGCTTGGTGGAGGGGTATGGCTACACCTTC
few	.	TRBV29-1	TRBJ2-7	CSVSGGRREQYF	TGCAGCGTTTCCGGGGGTCGGCGCGAGCAGTACTTC
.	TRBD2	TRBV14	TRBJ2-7	CASSQVGSGRRKYF	TGTGCCAGCAGCCAAGTCGGTAGCGGGAGACGGAAGTACTTC
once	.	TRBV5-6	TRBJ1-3	CASTRLGHHSGNTIYF	TGTGCCAGCACCCGATTGGGACACCACTCTGGAAACACCATATATTTT
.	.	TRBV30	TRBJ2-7	CAWSPADEQYF	TGTGCCTGGAGTCCAGCAGACGAGCAGTACTTC
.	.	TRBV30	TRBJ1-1	CAWSVNQNTEAFF	TGTGCCTGGAGTGTAAATCAGAACACTGAAGCTTTCTTT
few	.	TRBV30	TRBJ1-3	CAWRGSGNTIYF	TGTGCCTGGAGGGGGTCTGGAAACACCATATATTTT
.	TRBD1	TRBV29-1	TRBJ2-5	CSVVFPDFGGQGSRETQYF	TGCAGCGTTGTGTTTCCCGATTTTGGGGGACAGGGGTCGAGGGAGACCCAGTACTTC
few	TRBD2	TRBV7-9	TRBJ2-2	CASSQEPGLTTGELFF	TGTGCCAGCAGCCAGGAACCGGGACTAACCACCGGGGAGCTGTTTTTT
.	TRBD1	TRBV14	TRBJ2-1	CASSLPGTANEQFF	TGTGCCAGCAGCCTACCCGGGACAGCCAATGAGCAGTTCTTC
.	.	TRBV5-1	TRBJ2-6	CASSLLGSGANVLTF	TGCGCCAGCAGCTTATTGGGCTCTGGGGCCAACGTCCTGACTTTC
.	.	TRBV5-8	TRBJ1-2	CASSSIGGAGYGYTF	TGTGCCAGCAGCTCTATAGGGGGGGCCGGCTATGGCTACACCTTC
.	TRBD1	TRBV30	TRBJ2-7	CAWSRQGYEQYF	TGTGCCTGGAGTAGACAGGGCTACGAGCAGTACTTC
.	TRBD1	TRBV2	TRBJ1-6	CASSDSTGKWALHF	TGTGCCAGCAGCGACTCGACAGGGAAGTGGGCCCTCCACTTT
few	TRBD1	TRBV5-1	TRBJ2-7	CASTSQTGSSYEQYF	TGCGCCAGCACCTCCCAGACAGGGAGCTCCTACGAGCAGTACTTC
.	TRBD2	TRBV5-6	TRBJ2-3	CASSLGASGEDTQYF	TGTGCCAGCAGCTTGGGGGCTAGCGGGGAAGATACGCAGTATTTT
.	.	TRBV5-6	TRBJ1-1	CASSDEAFF	TGTGCCAGCAGCGACGAAGCTTTCTTT
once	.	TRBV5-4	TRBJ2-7	CASSVSAGLGQIYEQYF	TGTGCCAGCAGCGTGTCGGCGGGCTTGGGGCAAATCTACGAGCAGTACTTC
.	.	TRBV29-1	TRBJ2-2	CTIGELFF	TGCACCATCGGGGAGCTGTTTTTT